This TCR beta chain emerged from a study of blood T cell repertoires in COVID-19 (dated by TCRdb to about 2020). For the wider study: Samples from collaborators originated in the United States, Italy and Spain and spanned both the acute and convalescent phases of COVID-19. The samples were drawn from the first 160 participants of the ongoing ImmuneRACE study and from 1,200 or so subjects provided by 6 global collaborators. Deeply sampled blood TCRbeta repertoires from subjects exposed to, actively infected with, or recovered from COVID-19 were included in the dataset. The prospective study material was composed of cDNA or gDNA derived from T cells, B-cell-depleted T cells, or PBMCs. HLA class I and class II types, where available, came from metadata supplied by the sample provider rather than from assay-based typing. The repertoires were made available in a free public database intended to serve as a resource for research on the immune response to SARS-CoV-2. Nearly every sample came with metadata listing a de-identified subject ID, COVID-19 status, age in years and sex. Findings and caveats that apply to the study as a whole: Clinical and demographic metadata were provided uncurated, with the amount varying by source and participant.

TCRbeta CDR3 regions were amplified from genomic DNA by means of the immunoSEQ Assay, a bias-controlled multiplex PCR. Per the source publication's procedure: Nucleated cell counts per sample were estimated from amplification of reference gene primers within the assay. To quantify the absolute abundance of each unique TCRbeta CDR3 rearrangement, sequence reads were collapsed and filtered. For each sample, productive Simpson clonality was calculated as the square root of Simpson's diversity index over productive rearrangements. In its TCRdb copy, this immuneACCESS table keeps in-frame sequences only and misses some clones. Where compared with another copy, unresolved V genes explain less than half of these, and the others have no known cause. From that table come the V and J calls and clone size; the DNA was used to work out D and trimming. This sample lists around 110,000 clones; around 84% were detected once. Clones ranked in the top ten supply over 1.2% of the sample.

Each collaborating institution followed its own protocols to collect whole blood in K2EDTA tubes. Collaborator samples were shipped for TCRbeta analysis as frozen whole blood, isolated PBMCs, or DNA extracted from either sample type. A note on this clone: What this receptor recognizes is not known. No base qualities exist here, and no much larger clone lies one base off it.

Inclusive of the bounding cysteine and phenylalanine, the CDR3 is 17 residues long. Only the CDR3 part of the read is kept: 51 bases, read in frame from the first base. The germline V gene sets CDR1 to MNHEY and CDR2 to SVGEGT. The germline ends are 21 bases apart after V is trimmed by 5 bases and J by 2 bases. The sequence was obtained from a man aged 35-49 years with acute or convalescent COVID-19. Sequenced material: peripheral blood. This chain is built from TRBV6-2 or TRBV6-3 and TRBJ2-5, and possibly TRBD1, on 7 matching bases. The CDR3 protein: CASSPSRGTAGQETQYF. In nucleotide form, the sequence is TGTGCCAGCAGTCCCTCCCGGGGGACAGCCGGGCAAGAGACCCAGTACTTC.